Following are 2 T cell receptor beta chains from one sample sequenced in a study of T cell repertoires in cytomegalovirus infection (dated by TCRdb to between 2018 and 2021). The sample's treatment or condition label, decoded: in vitro stimulation with specific CMV peptide epitopes to enrich CMV-specific T cells. Sequenced using an Illumina HiSeq 1500. TCRdb redid the processing of the public reads, applying fastp at Q25 and MiXCR, and retained in-frame beta chains. Every CDR3 protein is listed once, alongside the most common genes and DNA of its rows. In this sample the table shows under 500,000 distinct CDR3 sequences, about 39% of which occur a single time. The ten largest make up roughly two fifths of the sample. Their specific antigens are unknown. Here the sequenced sample was cultured PBMCs, taken from culture after CMV antigen stimulation. These receptors were taken from a human donor in good health (CMV status not recorded). Some clones in this sample may be carry-over from other donors' samples.

The J gene is TRBJ1-6, the V gene TRBV15; D might be TRBD1 (5 bases). The germline V gene has CDR1 LNHNV and CDR2 YYDKDF (reference sequence). This CDR3 contains 17 residues. Deletions cut 0 bases from V and 6 bases from J, with 15 bases between. The CDR3: CATSREGGAILNSPLHF. The CDR3 nucleotides are TGTGCCACCAGCAGAGAAGGTGGGGCGATCCTTAATTCACCCCTCCACTTT.

V is TRBV11-3 and J is TRBJ2-2; possible D gene TRBD2, 5 bases. The CDR3 has 13 residues. Trimming took 2 bases from V and 7 from J, leaving 8 bases between them. Germline CDR1 and CDR2: SGHNT and YENEEA. As DNA, the CDR3 is TGTGCCAGCAGCTTAAGCCGGGGCGGGGAGCTGTTTTTT. Translation: CASSLSRGGELFF.